The 9 T cell receptor beta chains reported below all come from one sample, sequenced in a study of a mutant IDH1 vaccine in newly diagnosed glioma. These receptors have no identified antigens. The assay was immunoSEQ multiplex PCR, and TCRdb's table has in-frame clones only and misses some. The sample has 50,000 to 65,000 clones, around 86% seen once. Time point indicated: week 47, end of study. In every dose of vaccine, 300 ug of mutant IDH1 20-mer peptide was given alongside topical imiquimod. The sequencing used PBMCs, collected from a glioma patient whose treatment included an IDH1 peptide vaccine. These receptors were obtained from a woman in her forties or fifties with glioma.

J is TRBJ1-1 and V is TRBV5-1, with 8 bases that match TRBD1. Germline loops: CDR1 SGHRS, CDR2 YFSETQ. J was trimmed by 1 base and V by 2 bases; bases with no gene match: 4. The length of the CDR3 is 15 residues. The CDR3 sequence: CASSFQGAGNTEAFF. The CDR3 DNA reads as TGCGCCAGCAGCTTTCAGGGGGCCGGGAACACTGAAGCTTTCTTT.

This chain links TRBV6-5 with TRBJ2-7, with D unclear. V shed 2 bases and J shed 5 bases, with 10 bases lying between them. Germline CDR1 MNHEY, CDR2 SVGAGI. The length of the CDR3 is 13 residues. This CDR3 is CASSYGPKDEQYF. CDR3 DNA sequence: TGTGCCAGCAGTTACGGGCCGAAGGACGAGCAGTACTTC.

The chain combines TRBV5-4 with TRBJ2-1, with D uncertain. This CDR3 contains 16 residues. The V end was cut by 0 bases, the J end by 0 bases, with 10 bases between. Germline lookup yields CDR1 SGHNT and CDR2 YYREEE (reference sequence). CDR3 sequence: CASSLAQSSSYNEQFF. CDR3 in DNA: TGTGCCAGCAGCTTGGCTCAGTCTAGCTCCTACAATGAGCAGTTCTTC.

This clone came up once. CDR3 nucleotides: TGCACCAGCAGCGCCACCGAAGAGACCCAGTACTTC. Its protein is CTSSATEETQYF. The chain has TRBV1 and TRBJ2-5. TRBV1 constitutes a pseudogene. The CDR3 contains 12 residues.

The chain joins TRBV14 to TRBJ1-2, with 8 bases aligning to TRBD1. The CDR3 is made up of 14 amino acids. Looked up from germline, CDR1 is SGHDN and CDR2 is FVKESK. With V trimmed by 1 base and J by 8 bases, 6 bases remained unmatched. CDR3 residues: CASSQVQGGSGYTF. CDR3 nucleotide sequence: TGTGCCAGCAGCCAAGTACAGGGGGGCTCGGGCTACACCTTC.

The chain employs TRBV30 and TRBJ1-2; no firm D call. Trimming left V 4 bases short and J 6 bases short, with 12 bases between. From germline, CDR1 is GTSNPN and CDR2 SVGIG (reference sequence). This CDR3 is built from 12 residues. CDR3 sequence reads: CAWKWADNGYTF. The CDR3 DNA sequence: TGTGCCTGGAAGTGGGCCGACAATGGCTACACCTTC.

This chain uses TRBV9 with TRBJ2-5; 10 bases fit TRBD1. Trimming removed 1 base from V and 5 bases from J; junction bases left unmatched: 5. The CDR3 has 15 amino acids. In germline, CDR1 is SGDLS, CDR2 YYNGEE. This CDR3 reads CASSVRQGAGETQYF. The CDR3 DNA is TGTGCCAGCAGCGTAAGACAGGGGGCGGGGGAGACCCAGTACTTC.

The rearrangement joins TRBV6-1 to TRBJ1-3; 7 nucleotides line up with TRBD1. Per germline, CDR1 MNHNS and CDR2 SASEGT. The CDR3 contains 17 residues. V shed 3 bases and J 2 bases; nucleotides not matched to a gene: 10. Here the CDR3 DNA reads TGTGCCAGCAGTGATCCGGGACAGAGCTCCCCTGGAAACACCATATATTTT. This sequence encodes CASSDPGQSSPGNTIYF.

The CDR3 nucleotides read TGTGCCATCAGGGGGGGGTCAACGGGGGCAGAGACCCAGTACTTC. Translating it yields CAIRGGSTGAETQYF. V usage is TRBV10-3 and J usage is TRBJ2-5; D may be TRBD2 (7 bases). The length of the CDR3 is 15 residues. Deletions cut 6 bases from V and 4 bases from J, with 18 bases between. CDR1 is ENHRY, CDR2 SYGVKD, per germline.